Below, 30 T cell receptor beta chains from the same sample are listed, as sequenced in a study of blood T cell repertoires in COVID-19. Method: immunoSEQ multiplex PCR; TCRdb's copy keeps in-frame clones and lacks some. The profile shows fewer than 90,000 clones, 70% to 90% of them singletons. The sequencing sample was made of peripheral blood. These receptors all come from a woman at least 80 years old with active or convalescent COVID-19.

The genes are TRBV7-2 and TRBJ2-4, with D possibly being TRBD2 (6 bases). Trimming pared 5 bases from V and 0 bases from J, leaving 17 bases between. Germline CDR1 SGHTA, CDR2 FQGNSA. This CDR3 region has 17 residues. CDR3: CASSILRDSLAKNIQYF. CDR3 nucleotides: TGTGCCAGCAGCATCCTCCGGGACTCCCTAGCCAAAAACATTCAGTACTTC.

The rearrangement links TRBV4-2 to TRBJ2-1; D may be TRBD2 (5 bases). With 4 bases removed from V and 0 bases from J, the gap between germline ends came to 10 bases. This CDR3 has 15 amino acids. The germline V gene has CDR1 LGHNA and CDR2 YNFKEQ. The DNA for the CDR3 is TGTGCCAGCAGCCGCACTAGGGACTCCTACAATGAGCAGTTCTTC. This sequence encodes CASSRTRDSYNEQFF.

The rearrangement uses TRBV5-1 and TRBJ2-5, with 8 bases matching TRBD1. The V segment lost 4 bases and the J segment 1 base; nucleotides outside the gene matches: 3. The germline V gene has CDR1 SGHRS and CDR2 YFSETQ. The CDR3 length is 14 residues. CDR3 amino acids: CASSPTGAQETQYF. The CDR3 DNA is TGCGCCAGCAGCCCGACAGGGGCCCAAGAGACCCAGTACTTC. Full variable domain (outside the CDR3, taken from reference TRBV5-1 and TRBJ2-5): KAGVTQTPRYLIKTRGQQVTLSCSPISGHRSVSWYQQTPGQGLQFLFEYFSETQRNKGNFPGRFSGRQFSNSRSEMNVSTLELGDSALYLCASSPTGAQETQYFGPGTRLLVL.

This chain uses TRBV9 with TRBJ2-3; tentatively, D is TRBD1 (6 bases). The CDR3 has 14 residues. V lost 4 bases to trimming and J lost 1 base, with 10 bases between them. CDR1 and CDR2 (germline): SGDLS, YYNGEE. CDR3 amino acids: CASSTRQGTDTQYF. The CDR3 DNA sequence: TGTGCCAGCAGCACCCGACAGGGCACAGATACGCAGTATTTT.

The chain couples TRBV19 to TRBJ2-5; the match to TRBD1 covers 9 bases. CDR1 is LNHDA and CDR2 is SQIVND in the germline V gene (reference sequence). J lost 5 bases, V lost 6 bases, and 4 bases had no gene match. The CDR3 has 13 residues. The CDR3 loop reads CASSGQGSETQYF. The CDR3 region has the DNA TGTGCCAGTAGCGGACAGGGGTCGGAGACCCAGTACTTC. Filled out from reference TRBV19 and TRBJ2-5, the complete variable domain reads DGGITQSPKYLFRKEGQNVTLSCEQNLNHDAMYWYRQDPGQGLRLIYYSQIVNDFQKGDIAEGYSVSREKKESFPLTVTSAQKNPTAFYLCASSGQGSETQYFGPGTRLLVL.

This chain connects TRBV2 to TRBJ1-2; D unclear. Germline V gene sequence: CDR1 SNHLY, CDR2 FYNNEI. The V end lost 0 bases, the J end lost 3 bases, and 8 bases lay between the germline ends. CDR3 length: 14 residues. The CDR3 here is CASSEAGSHYGYTF. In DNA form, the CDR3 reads TGTGCCAGCAGTGAAGCGGGCAGTCACTATGGCTACACCTTC.

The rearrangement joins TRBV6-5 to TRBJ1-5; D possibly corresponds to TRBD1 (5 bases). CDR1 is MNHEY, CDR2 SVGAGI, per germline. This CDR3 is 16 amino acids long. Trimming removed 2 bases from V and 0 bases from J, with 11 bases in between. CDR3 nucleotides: TGTGCCAGCAGTTACCACAGGCCATATAGCAATCAGCCCCAGCATTTT. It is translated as CASSYHRPYSNQPQHF.

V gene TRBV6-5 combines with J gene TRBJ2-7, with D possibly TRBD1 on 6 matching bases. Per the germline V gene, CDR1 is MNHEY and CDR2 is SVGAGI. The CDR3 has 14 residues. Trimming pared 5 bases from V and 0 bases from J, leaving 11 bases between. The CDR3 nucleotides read TGTGCCAGCAGTCGAAACAGGGACTCCTACGAGCAGTACTTC. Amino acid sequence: CASSRNRDSYEQYF.

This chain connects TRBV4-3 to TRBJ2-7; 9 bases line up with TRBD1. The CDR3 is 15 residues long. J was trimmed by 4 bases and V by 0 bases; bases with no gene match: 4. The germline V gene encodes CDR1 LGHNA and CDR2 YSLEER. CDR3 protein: CASSQDRGQGYEQYF. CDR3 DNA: TGCGCCAGCAGCCAAGATCGGGGACAGGGTTACGAGCAGTACTTC.

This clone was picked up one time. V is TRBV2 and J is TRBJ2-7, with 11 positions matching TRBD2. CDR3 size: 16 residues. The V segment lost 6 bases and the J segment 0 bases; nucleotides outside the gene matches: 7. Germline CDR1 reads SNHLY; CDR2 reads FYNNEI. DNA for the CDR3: TGTGCCAGCAGGCTTGGACTAGCGGGTGCCTCCTACGAGCAGTACTTC. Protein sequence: CASRLGLAGASYEQYF.

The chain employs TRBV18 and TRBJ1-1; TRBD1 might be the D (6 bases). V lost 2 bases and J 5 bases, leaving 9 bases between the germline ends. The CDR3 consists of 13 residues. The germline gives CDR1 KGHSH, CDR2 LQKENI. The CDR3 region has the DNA TGTGCCAGCTCACCAGTCAGGGGAACTGAAGCTTTCTTT. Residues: CASSPVRGTEAFF.

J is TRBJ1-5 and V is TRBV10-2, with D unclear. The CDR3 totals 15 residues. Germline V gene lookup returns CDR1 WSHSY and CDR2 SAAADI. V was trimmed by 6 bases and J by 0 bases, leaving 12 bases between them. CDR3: CASRERLNSNQPQHF. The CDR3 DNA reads TGCGCCAGCAGGGAGAGACTGAATAGCAATCAGCCCCAGCATTTT.

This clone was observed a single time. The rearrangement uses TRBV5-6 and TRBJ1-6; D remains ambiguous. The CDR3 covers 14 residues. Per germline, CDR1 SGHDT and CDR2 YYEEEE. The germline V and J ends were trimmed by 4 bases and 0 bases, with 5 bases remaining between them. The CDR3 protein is CASSGSSYNSPLHF. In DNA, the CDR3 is TGTGCCAGCAGCGGGAGCTCCTATAATTCACCCCTCCACTTT.

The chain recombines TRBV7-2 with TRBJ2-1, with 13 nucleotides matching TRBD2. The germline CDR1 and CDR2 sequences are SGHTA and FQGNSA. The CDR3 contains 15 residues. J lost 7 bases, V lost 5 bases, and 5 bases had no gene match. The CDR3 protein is CASSRTSGSLNEQFF. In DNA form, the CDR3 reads TGTGCCAGCAGCCGGACTAGCGGGAGTCTAAATGAGCAGTTCTTC. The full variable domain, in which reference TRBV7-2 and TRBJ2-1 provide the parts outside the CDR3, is GAGVSQSPSNKVTEKGKDVELRCDPISGHTALYWYRQSLGQGLEFLIYFQGNSAPDKSGLPSDRFSAERTGGSVSTLTIQRTQQEDSAVYLCASSRTSGSLNEQFFGPGTRLTVL.

CDR3 amino acids: CATSDYPDRALQETQYF. The CDR3 DNA reads TGTGCCACCAGTGACTATCCGGACAGGGCCCTCCAAGAGACCCAGTACTTC. The chain is built from TRBV24-1 and TRBJ2-5; 8 bases match TRBD1. The length of the CDR3 is 17 residues. With 4 bases clipped from V and 1 base from J, the junction kept 10 bases outside the gene matches. Germline CDR1 and CDR2: KGHDR and SFDVKD.

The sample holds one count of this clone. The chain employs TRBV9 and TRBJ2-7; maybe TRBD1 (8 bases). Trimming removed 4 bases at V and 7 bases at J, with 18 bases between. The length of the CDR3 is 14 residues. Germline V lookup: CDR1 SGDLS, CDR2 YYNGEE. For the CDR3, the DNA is TGTGCCAGCAGCACAGGGGGGGGCCTCCGGGAGCAGTACTTC. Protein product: CASSTGGGLREQYF.

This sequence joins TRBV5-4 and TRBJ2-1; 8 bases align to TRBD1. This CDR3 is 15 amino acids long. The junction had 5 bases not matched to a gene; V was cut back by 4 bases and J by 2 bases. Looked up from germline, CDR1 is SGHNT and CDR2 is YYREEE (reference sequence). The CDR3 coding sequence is TGTGCCAGCAGCGATCCGGGACAGGCCTACAATGAGCAGTTCTTC. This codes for CASSDPGQAYNEQFF.

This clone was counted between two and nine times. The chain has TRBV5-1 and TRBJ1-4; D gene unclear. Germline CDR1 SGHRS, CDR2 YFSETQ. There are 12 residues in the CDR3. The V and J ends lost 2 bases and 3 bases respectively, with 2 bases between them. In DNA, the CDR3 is TGCGCCAGCAGCTTCTCTAATGAAAAACTGTTTTTT. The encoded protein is CASSFSNEKLFF.

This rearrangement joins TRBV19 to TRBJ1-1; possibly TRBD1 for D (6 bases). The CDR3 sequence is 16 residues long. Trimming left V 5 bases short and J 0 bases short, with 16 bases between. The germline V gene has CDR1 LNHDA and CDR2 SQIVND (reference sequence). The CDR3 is CASSVMGQGLNTEAFF. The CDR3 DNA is TGTGCCAGTAGTGTGATGGGTCAGGGGCTGAACACTGAAGCTTTCTTT.

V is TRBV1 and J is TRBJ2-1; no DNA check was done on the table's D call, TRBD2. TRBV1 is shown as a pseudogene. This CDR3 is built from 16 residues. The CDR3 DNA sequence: TGCACCAGCAGCCAGGGACTAGCGGGAGGGGCTAGTGAGCAGTTCTTC. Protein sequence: CTSSQGLAGGASEQFF.

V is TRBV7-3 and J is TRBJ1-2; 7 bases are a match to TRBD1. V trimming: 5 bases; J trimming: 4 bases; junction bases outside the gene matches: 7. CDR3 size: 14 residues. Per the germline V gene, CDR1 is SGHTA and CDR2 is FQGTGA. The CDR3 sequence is CASSPEGAGYGYTF. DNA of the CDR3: TGTGCCAGCAGCCCCGAGGGGGCTGGCTATGGCTACACCTTC.

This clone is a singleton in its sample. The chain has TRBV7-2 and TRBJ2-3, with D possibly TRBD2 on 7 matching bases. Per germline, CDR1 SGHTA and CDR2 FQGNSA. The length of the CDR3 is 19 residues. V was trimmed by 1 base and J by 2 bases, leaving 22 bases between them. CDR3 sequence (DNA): TGTGCCAGCAGCTTAGTTATTGCGGGGGCCGAGACCTCCACAGATACGCAGTATTTT. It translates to CASSLVIAGAETSTDTQYF.

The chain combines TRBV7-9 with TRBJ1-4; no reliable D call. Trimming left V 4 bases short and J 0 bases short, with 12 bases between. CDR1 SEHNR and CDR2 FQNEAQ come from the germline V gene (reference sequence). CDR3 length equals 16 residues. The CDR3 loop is CASSSPAVATNEKLFF. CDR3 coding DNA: TGTGCCAGCAGCTCTCCCGCAGTTGCAACTAATGAAAAACTGTTTTTT. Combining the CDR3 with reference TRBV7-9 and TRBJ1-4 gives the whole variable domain DTGVSQNPRHKITKRGQNVTFRCDPISEHNRLYWYRQTLGQGPEFLTYFQNEAQLEKSRLLSDRFSAERPKGSFSTLEIQRTEQGDSAMYLCASSSPAVATNEKLFFGSGTQLSVL.

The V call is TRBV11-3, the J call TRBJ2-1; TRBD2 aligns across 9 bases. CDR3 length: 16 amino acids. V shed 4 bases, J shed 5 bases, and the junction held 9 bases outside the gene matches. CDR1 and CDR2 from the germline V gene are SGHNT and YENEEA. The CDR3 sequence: CASSYLVAGGNNEQFF. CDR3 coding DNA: TGTGCCAGCAGCTACCTTGTGGCGGGAGGGAACAATGAGCAGTTCTTC.

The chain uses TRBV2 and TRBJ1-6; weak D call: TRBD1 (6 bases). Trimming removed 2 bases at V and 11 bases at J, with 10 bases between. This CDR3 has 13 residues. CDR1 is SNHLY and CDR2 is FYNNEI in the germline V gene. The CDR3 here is CASSENRDPPLHF. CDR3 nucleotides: TGTGCCAGCAGTGAAAACAGGGATCCACCCCTCCACTTT.

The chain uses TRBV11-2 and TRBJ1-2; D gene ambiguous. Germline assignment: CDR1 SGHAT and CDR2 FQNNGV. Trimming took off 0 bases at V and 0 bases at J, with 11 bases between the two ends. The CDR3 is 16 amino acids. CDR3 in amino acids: CASSLDGPDPNYGYTF. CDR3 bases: TGTGCCAGCAGCTTAGATGGTCCAGATCCTAACTATGGCTACACCTTC.

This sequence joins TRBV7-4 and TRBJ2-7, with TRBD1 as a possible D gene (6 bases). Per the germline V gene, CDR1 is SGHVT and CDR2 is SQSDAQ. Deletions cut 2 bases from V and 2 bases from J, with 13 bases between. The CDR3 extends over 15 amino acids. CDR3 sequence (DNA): TGTGCCAGCAGCTTAAGGGGCGACAGGACCTACGAGCAGTACTTC. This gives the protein CASSLRGDRTYEQYF.

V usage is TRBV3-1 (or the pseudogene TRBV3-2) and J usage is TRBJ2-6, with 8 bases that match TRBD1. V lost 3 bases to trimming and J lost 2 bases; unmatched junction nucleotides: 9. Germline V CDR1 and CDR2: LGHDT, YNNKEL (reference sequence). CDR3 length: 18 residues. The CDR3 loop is CASSHGQGLLTGANVLTF. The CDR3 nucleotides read TGTGCCAGCAGCCACGGACAGGGACTGCTGACTGGGGCCAACGTCCTGACTTTC.

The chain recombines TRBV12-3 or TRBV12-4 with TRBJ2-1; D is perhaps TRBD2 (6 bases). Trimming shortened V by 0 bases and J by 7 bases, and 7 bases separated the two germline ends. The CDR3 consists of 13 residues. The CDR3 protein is CASSLAEGNEQFF. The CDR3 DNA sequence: TGTGCCAGCAGTTTAGCGGAGGGGAATGAGCAGTTCTTC.

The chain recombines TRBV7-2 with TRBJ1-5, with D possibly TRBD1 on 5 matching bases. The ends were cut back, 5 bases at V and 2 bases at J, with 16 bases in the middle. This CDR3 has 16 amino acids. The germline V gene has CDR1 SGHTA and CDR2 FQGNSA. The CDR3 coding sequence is TGTGCCAGCAGCCCTGGCCAGGGAGGAGGCAATCAGCCCCAGCATTTT. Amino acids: CASSPGQGGGNQPQHF.